The rows below give T cell receptor beta chains drawn from one sample of a study of blood T cell repertoires in COVID-19. TCRdb's copy holds only in-frame clones and misses some; the assay was immunoSEQ multiplex PCR. The repertoire holds 250,000 or so clones, around 82% seen once, with roughly 3.1% in the top ten. The sequencing sample was made of PBMCs or T cells enriched from blood (not recorded which). The receptors originated from a man aged 50-59 years who had recovered from COVID-19. Both conserved end residues are part of each CDR3. A D gene is named only where the DNA matches it firmly. Some rows mark clone size as missing; the rest say once, few, many or name a class of expanded clone.

cdr3_aa: CAISALGPEVAYF
cdr3_nt: TGTGCCATCAGTGCCCTGGGGCCAGAGGTTGCGTACTTC
clone_size: .
j_call: TRBJ2-7
d_call: .
v_call: TRBV10-3

cdr3_aa: CASGRPYGYTF
cdr3_nt: TGTGCCAGCGGGAGACCCTATGGCTACACCTTC
clone_size: once
j_call: TRBJ1-2
d_call: .
v_call: TRBV6-5

cdr3_aa: CASSLSNSGFREQYF
cdr3_nt: TGTGCCAGCAGTTTATCGAACAGCGGTTTCCGCGAGCAGTACTTC
clone_size: .
j_call: TRBJ2-7
d_call: .
v_call: TRBV27

cdr3_aa: CASTEGTSFTDTQYF
cdr3_nt: TGTGCCAGCACCGAAGGGACTAGCTTCACAGATACGCAGTATTTT
clone_size: once
j_call: TRBJ2-3
d_call: TRBD2
v_call: TRBV28

cdr3_aa: CASSAGTSNEQFF
cdr3_nt: TGTGCCAGCAGCGCAGGGACTAGCAATGAGCAGTTCTTC
clone_size: .
j_call: TRBJ2-1
d_call: TRBD2
v_call: TRBV9

cdr3_aa: CASSLETGLVPKLFF
cdr3_nt: TGCGCCAGCAGCTTGGAGACAGGATTAGTCCCAAAACTGTTTTTT
clone_size: .
j_call: TRBJ1-4
d_call: .
v_call: TRBV5-1

cdr3_aa: CASSLTTRDSPLHF
cdr3_nt: TGCGCCAGCAGCCTAACGACCAGGGATTCACCCCTCCACTTT
clone_size: .
j_call: TRBJ1-6
d_call: .
v_call: TRBV4-3

cdr3_aa: CASSLTSGGTYNEQFF
cdr3_nt: TGTGCCAGCAGTTTGACTAGCGGGGGTACCTACAATGAGCAGTTCTTC
clone_size: .
j_call: TRBJ2-1
d_call: TRBD2
v_call: TRBV9

cdr3_aa: CATSREDRAGRQPQHF
cdr3_nt: TGTGCCACCAGCAGAGAGGACAGGGCCGGCAGGCAGCCCCAGCATTTT
clone_size: .
j_call: TRBJ1-5
d_call: TRBD1
v_call: TRBV15

cdr3_aa: CATSDLGRGETQYF
cdr3_nt: TGTGCCACCAGTGATTTGGGCAGGGGAGAGACCCAGTACTTC
clone_size: once
j_call: TRBJ2-5
d_call: .
v_call: TRBV24-1

cdr3_aa: CASSFLAGGAYNEQFF
cdr3_nt: TGTGCCAGCAGTTTTTTAGCGGGAGGTGCCTACAATGAGCAGTTCTTC
clone_size: .
j_call: TRBJ2-1
d_call: TRBD2
v_call: TRBV28

cdr3_aa: CASSLRGANEKLFF
cdr3_nt: TGTGCCAGCAGCTTGCGGGGGGCTAATGAAAAACTGTTTTTT
clone_size: once
j_call: TRBJ1-4
d_call: .
v_call: TRBV11-2

cdr3_aa: CASGPRDMVTEAFF
cdr3_nt: TGTGCTAGTGGTCCGAGGGACATGGTCACTGAAGCTTTCTTT
clone_size: .
j_call: TRBJ1-1
d_call: .
v_call: TRBV12-5

cdr3_aa: CASSGPRGQGPHEQYF
cdr3_nt: TGTGCCAGCAGCGGACCCCGGGGACAGGGACCGCACGAGCAGTACTTC
clone_size: .
j_call: TRBJ2-7
d_call: TRBD1
v_call: TRBV9

cdr3_aa: CASSEALQGLVLFF
cdr3_nt: TGTGCCAGCAGTGAAGCGCTTCAAGGACTAGTTCTGTTCTTC
clone_size: .
j_call: TRBJ2-1
d_call: TRBD2
v_call: TRBV2

cdr3_aa: CASSQGTGSPLHF
cdr3_nt: TGTGCCAGCTCACAGGGGACTGGGTCACCCCTCCACTTT
clone_size: .
j_call: TRBJ1-6
d_call: .
v_call: TRBV18

cdr3_aa: CASSLSGIGNQPQHF
cdr3_nt: TGTGCCAGCAGCTTATCGGGAATTGGCAATCAGCCCCAGCATTTT
clone_size: .
j_call: TRBJ1-5
d_call: .
v_call: TRBV13

cdr3_aa: CASSATGGGTEAFF
cdr3_nt: TGTGCCAGCAGCGCGACAGGGGGTGGCACTGAAGCTTTCTTT
clone_size: .
j_call: TRBJ1-1
d_call: TRBD1
v_call: TRBV9

cdr3_aa: CASTPRTGVGNQPQHF
cdr3_nt: TGTGCCAGCACCCCTCGTACGGGGGTGGGCAATCAGCCCCAGCATTTT
clone_size: .
j_call: TRBJ1-5
d_call: .
v_call: TRBV6-2/TRBV6-3

cdr3_aa: CASSPAQGALGEQYF
cdr3_nt: TGTGCCAGCTCACCCGCACAGGGGGCCTTGGGGGAGCAGTACTTC
clone_size: .
j_call: TRBJ2-7
d_call: TRBD1
v_call: TRBV18

cdr3_aa: CASSRAGLAGRYSYEQYF
cdr3_nt: TGTGCCAGCAGTCGGGCGGGACTAGCGGGGCGATACTCCTACGAGCAGTACTTC
clone_size: .
j_call: TRBJ2-7
d_call: TRBD2
v_call: TRBV6-6

cdr3_aa: CASSSPPSRSGTGTYGYTF
cdr3_nt: TGTGCCAGCAGCTCCCCCCCCTCCCGATCCGGGACAGGGACCTATGGCTACACCTTC
clone_size: .
j_call: TRBJ1-2
d_call: TRBD1
v_call: TRBV7-9

cdr3_aa: CASRLVFLAGAILAKNIQYF
cdr3_nt: TGTGCAAGTCGCTTAGTCTTCCTAGCGGGAGCCATACTAGCCAAAAACATTCAGTACTTC
clone_size: .
j_call: TRBJ2-4
d_call: .
v_call: TRBV12-2

cdr3_aa: CASSYDRKGGYTF
cdr3_nt: TGTGCCAGCAGTTACGACAGGAAGGGCGGCTACACCTTC
clone_size: .
j_call: TRBJ1-2
d_call: .
v_call: TRBV6-5

cdr3_aa: CASTFGDQPQHF
cdr3_nt: TGTGCCAGCACCTTCGGGGATCAGCCCCAGCATTTT
clone_size: .
j_call: TRBJ1-5
d_call: .
v_call: TRBV6-5

cdr3_aa: CASSQAGQHTEAFF
cdr3_nt: TGTGCCAGCAGCCAGGCTGGGCAGCACACTGAAGCTTTCTTT
clone_size: .
j_call: TRBJ1-1
d_call: .
v_call: TRBV7-9

cdr3_aa: CASSIRLASTDTQYF
cdr3_nt: TGTGCCAGTAGTATACGACTAGCGAGCACAGATACGCAGTATTTT
clone_size: once
j_call: TRBJ2-3
d_call: TRBD2
v_call: TRBV19

cdr3_aa: CASTPRTGFVDTQYF
cdr3_nt: TGTGCCAGCACTCCGCGGACAGGGTTCGTAGATACGCAGTATTTT
clone_size: .
j_call: TRBJ2-3
d_call: TRBD1
v_call: TRBV2

cdr3_aa: CSVGASGGGYTQYF
cdr3_nt: TGCAGCGTTGGGGCTAGCGGGGGGGGTTATACGCAGTATTTT
clone_size: .
j_call: TRBJ2-3
d_call: TRBD2
v_call: TRBV29-1

cdr3_aa: CASSWTRTDTQYF
cdr3_nt: TGTGCCAGCAGCTGGACTCGCACAGATACGCAGTATTTT
clone_size: .
j_call: TRBJ2-3
d_call: .
v_call: TRBV7-3